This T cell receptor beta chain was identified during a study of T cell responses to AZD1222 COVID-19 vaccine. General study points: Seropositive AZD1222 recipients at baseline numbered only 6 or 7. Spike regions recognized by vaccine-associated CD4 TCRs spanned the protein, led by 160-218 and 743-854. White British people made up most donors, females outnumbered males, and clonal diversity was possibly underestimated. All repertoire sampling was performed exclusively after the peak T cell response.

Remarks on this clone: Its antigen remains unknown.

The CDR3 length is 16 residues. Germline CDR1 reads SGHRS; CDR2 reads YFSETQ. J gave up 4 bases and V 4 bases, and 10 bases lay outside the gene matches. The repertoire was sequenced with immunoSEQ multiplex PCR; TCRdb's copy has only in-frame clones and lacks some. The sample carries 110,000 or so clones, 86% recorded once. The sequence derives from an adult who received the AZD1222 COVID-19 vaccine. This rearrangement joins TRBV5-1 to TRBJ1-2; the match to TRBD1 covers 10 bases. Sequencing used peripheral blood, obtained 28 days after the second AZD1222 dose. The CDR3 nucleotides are TGCGCCAGCAGCACAGGGACAGGGGTGGCGAGCTATGGCTACACCTTC. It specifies CASSTGTGVASYGYTF. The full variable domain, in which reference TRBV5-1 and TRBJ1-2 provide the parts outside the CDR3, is KAGVTQTPRYLIKTRGQQVTLSCSPISGHRSVSWYQQTPGQGLQFLFEYFSETQRNKGNFPGRFSGRQFSNSRSEMNVSTLELGDSALYLCASSTGTGVASYGYTFGSGTRLTVV.